This record covers a single T cell receptor beta chain. The antigen remains undetermined. The sample is drawn from a study of STAT5B mutations in CD4+ large granular lymphocyte leukemia. Sequencing was at survey level. Clones were sequenced by immunoSEQ multiplex PCR, and TCRdb holds only the in-frame ones, with some missing. The sample records roughly 48,000 clones, just over 70% being singletons. Study findings and constraints: 8/27 top patient clones versus 2/35 control clones were TRBV06-family. Approximately 25% of private leukemic clonotypes occurred rarely in other patients' non-leukemic repertoires. The CD4+ versus CD8+ T-LGLL clonality difference may reflect limited sample size.

With V trimmed by 5 bases and J by 4 bases, 6 bases remained unmatched. Germline-derived CDR1 and CDR2 are SGHDT and YYEEEE. The CDR3 is made up of 14 amino acids. Sequencing was done on a sample of CD4+ T cells from blood buffy coats. The TCR sequence derives from a human donor in good health. This chain connects TRBV5-6 to TRBJ2-7; 10 positions match TRBD1. For the CDR3, the DNA is TGTGCCAGCAGGTCACGGGACAGGGGTTACGAGCAGTACTTC. Residues: CASRSRDRGYEQYF.